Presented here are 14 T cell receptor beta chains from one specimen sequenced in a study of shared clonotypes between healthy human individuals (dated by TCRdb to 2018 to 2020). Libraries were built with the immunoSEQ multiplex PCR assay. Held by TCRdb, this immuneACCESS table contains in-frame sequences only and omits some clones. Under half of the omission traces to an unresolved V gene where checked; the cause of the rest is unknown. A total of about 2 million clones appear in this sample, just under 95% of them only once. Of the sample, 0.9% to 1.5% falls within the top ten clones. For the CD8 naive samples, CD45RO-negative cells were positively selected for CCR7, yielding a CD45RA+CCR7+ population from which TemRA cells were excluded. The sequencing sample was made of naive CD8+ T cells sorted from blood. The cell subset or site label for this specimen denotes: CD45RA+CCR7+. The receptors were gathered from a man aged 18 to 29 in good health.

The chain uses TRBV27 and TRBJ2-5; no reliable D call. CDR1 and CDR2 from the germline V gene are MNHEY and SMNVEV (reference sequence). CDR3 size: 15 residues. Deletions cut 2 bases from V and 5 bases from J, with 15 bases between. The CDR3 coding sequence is TGTGCCAGCAGTTTAAGGTACCCAGGCAGGGAGACCCAGTACTTC. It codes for CASSLRYPGRETQYF.

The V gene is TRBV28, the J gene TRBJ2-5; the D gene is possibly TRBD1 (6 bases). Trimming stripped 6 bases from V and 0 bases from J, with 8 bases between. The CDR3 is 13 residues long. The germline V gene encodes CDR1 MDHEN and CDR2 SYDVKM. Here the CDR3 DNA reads TGTGCCAGCAGCGGACAGTACCAAGAGACCCAGTACTTC. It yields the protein CASSGQYQETQYF.

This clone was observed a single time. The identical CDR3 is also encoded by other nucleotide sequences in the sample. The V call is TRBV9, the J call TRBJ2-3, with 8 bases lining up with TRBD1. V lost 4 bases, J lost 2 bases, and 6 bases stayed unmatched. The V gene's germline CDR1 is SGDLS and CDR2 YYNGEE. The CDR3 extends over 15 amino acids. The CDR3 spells CASSPRTGSTDTQYF. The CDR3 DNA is TGTGCCAGCAGCCCCCGGACAGGGTCCACAGATACGCAGTATTTT.

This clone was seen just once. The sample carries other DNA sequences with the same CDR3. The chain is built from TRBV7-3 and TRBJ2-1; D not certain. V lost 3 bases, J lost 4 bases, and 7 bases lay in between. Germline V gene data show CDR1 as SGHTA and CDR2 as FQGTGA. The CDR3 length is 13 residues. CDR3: CASSFGGYNEQFF. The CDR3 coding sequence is TGTGCCAGCAGCTTCGGCGGATACAATGAGCAGTTCTTC.

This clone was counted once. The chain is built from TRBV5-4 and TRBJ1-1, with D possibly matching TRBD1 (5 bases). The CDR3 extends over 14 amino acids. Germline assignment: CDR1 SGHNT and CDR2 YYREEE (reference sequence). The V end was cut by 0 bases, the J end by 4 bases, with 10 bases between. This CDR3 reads CASSLVGGITEAFF. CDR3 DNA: TGTGCCAGCAGCTTGGTCGGGGGGATCACTGAAGCTTTCTTT.

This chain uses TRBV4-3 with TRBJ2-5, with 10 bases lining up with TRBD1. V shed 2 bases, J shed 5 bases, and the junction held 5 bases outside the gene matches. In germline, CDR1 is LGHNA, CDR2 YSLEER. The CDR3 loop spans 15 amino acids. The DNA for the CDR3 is TGCGCCAGCAGCCAACTGACAGGGGGCCCGGAGACCCAGTACTTC. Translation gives CASSQLTGGPETQYF.

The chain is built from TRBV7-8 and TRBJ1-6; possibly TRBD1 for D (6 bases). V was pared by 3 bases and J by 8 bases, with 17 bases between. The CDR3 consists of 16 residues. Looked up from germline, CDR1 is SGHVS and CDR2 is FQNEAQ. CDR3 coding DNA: TGTGCCAGCAGCTTTGTCAGTGGCAGGGGATATTCACCCCTCCACTTT. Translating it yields CASSFVSGRGYSPLHF.

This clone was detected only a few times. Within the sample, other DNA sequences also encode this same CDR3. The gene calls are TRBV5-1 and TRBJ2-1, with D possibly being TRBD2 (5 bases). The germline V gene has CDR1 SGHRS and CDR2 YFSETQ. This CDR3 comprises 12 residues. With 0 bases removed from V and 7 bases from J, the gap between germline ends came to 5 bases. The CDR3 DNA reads TGCGCCAGCAGCTTGGGAGGGAATGAGCAGTTCTTC. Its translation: CASSLGGNEQFF.

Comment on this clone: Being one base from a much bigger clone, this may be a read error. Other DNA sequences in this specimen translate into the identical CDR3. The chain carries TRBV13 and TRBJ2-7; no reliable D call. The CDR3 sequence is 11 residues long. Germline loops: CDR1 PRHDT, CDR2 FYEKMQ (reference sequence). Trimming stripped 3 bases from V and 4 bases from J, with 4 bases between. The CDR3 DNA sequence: TGTGCCAGCAGCTTGGGTTACGAGCAGTACTTC. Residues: CASSLGYEQYF.

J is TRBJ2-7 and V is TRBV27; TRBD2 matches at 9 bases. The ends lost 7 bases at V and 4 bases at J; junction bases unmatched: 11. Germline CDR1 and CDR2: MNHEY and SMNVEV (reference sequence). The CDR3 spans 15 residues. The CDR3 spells CASTLMAGGPYEQYF. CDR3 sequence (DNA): TGTGCCAGCACCCTAATGGCGGGAGGGCCGTACGAGCAGTACTTC.

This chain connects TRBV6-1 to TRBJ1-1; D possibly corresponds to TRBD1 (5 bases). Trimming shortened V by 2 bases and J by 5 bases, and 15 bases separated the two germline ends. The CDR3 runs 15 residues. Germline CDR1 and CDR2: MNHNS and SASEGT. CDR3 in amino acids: CASSEFIGVDTEAFF. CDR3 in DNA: TGTGCCAGCAGTGAATTTATAGGGGTAGATACTGAAGCTTTCTTT.

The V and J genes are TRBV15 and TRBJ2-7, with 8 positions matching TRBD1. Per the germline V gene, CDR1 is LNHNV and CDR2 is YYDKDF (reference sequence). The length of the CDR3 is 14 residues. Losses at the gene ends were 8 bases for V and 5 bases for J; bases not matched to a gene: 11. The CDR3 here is CATAPGQGAHEQYF. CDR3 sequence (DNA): TGTGCCACCGCCCCGGGGCAGGGGGCCCACGAGCAGTACTTC.

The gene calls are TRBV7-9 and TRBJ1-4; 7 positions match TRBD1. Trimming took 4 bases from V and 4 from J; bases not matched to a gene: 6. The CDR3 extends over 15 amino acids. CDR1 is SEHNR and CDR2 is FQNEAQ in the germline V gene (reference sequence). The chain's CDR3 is CASSYDREYNEKLFF. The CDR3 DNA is TGTGCCAGCAGCTACGACAGGGAATATAATGAAAAACTGTTTTTT.

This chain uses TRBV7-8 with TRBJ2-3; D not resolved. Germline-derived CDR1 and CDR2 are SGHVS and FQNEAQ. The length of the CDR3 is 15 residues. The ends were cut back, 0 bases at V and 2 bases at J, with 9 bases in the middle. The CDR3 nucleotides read TGTGCCAGCAGCTTAGCCGAGTCTTTCACAGATACGCAGTATTTT. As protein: CASSLAESFTDTQYF.